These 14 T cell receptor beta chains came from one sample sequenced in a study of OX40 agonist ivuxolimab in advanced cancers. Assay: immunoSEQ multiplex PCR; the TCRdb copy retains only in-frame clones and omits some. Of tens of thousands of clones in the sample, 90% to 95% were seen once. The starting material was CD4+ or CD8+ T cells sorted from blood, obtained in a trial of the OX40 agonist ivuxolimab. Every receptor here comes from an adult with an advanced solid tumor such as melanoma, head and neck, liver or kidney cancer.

CDR3 sequence reads: CASSYSQGSTYEQYF. DNA for the CDR3: TGTGCCAGCAGTTACTCCCAGGGTAGTACCTACGAGCAGTACTTC. The chain carries TRBV6-5 and TRBJ2-7; tentatively, D is TRBD1 (5 bases). CDR1 is MNHEY and CDR2 is SVGAGI in the germline V gene. The CDR3 has 15 amino acids. With 0 bases removed from V and 2 bases from J, the gap between germline ends came to 11 bases.

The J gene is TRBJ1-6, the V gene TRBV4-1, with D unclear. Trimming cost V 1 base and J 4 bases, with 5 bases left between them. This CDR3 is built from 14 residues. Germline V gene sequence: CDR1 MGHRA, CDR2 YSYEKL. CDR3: CASSQAAYNSPLHF. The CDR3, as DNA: TGCGCCAGCAGCCAAGCAGCTTATAATTCACCCCTCCACTTT.

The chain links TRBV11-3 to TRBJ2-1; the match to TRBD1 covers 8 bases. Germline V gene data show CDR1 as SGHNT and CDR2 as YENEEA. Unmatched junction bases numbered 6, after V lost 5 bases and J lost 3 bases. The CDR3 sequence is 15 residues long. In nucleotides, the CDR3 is TGTGCCAGCAGCCCTCCAGGGGGCGACTACAATGAGCAGTTCTTC. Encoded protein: CASSPPGGDYNEQFF.

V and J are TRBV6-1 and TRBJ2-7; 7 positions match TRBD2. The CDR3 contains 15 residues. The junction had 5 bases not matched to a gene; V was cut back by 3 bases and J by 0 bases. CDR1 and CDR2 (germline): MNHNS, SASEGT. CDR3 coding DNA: TGTGCCAGCAGTGACCAAGCGGGACGCTCCTACGAGCAGTACTTC. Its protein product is CASSDQAGRSYEQYF.

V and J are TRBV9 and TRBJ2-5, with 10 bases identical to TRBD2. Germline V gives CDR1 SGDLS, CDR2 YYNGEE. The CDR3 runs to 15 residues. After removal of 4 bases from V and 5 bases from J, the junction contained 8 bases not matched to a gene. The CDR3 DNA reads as TGTGCCAGCAGCTACTTAGCGGGAGGCTTGGAGACCCAGTACTTC. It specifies CASSYLAGGLETQYF.

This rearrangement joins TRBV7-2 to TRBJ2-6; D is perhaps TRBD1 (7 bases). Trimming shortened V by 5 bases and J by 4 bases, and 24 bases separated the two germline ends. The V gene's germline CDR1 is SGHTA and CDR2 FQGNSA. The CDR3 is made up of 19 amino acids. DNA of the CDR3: TGTGCCAGCAGCCCCCGACAGGGACTCCACTGGGCGGGGGCCAACGTCCTGACTTTC. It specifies CASSPRQGLHWAGANVLTF.

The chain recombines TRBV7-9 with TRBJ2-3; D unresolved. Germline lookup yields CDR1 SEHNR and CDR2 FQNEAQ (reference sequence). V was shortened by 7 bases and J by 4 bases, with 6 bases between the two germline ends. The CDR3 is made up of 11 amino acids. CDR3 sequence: CASTRADTQYF. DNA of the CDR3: TGTGCCAGCACCCGGGCAGATACGCAGTATTTT.

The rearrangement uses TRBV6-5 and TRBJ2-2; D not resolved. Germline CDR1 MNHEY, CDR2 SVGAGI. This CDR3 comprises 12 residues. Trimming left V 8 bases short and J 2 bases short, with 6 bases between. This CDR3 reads CASCPNTGELFF. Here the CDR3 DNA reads TGTGCCAGCTGCCCTAACACCGGGGAGCTGTTTTTT.

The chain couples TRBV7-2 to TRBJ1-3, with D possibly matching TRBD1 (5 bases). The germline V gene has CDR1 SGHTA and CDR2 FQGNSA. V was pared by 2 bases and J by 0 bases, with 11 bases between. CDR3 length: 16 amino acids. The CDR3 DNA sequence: TGTGCCAGCAGCTTAAGGTGGGGGAGCTCTGGAAACACCATATATTTT. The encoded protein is CASSLRWGSSGNTIYF.

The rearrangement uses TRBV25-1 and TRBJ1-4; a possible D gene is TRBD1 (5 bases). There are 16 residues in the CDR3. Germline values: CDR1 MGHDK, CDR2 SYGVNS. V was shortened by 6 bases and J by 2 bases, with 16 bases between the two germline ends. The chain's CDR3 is CASSPKGGVTNEKLFF. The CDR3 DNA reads TGTGCCAGCAGCCCGAAAGGAGGGGTGACTAATGAAAAACTGTTTTTT.

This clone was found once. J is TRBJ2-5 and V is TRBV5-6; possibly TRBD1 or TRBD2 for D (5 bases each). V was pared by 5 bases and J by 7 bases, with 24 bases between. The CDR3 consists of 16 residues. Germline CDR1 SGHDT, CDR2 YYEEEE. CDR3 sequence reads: CASRSLTRRQMGTQYF. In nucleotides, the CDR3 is TGTGCCAGCAGGTCCCTCACTAGGCGACAGATGGGGACCCAGTACTTC.

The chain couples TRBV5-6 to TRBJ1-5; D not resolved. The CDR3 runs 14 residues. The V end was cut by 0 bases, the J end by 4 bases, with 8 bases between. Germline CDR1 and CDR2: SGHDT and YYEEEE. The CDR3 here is CASSLGTANQPQHF. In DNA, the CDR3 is TGTGCCAGCAGCTTGGGGACCGCTAATCAGCCCCAGCATTTT.

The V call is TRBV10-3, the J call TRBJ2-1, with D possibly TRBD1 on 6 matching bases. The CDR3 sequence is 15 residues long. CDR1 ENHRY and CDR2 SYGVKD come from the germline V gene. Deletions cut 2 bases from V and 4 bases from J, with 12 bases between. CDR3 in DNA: TGTGCCATCAGTGAGCCAGACAGGTCTTACAATGAGCAGTTCTTC. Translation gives CAISEPDRSYNEQFF.

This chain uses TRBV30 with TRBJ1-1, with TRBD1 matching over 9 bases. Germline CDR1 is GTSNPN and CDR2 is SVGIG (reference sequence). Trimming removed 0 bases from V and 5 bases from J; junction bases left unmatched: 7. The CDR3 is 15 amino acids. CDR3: CAWSVQGAIGTEAFF. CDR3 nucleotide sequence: TGTGCCTGGAGTGTACAGGGGGCGATTGGGACTGAAGCTTTCTTT.